The entry below describes one TCR beta chain. This receptor's antigen is unknown. There are no base qualities to consult, and no much larger clone falls within one base. From the cysteine through the phenylalanine, the CDR3 covers 14 amino acids. Of the read, only the CDR3 DNA is kept; its 42 bases are in frame from base 1. V and J lose 0 bases and 1 base, and a span of 7 bases separates them. From the germline V gene (reference sequence), CDR1 is SGHNT and CDR2 is YYREEE. The immunoSEQ Assay was used to immunosequence TCRbeta CDR3 regions from genomic DNA. Prior to high-throughput sequencing, genomic DNA was amplified by bias-controlled multiplex PCR. Under the source paper's analysis protocol: To quantify the absolute abundance of each unique TCRbeta CDR3 region, the sequences were collapsed and filtered. Clonality, defined as 1 minus Pielou's evenness, was calculated using productive rearrangements only. Clones with significantly greater frequencies in on-treatment versus baseline samples were identified using a previously published method. The source is immuneACCESS, and TCRdb retained only in-frame sequences with V and J called. Part of the clones is not carried over; for the studies checked, unresolved V genes explain less than half of this, and the remainder is unexplained. V, J and clone size are taken as reported in that table, and D and trimming were inferred from the DNA itself. The sample records around 19,000 clones, roughly 82% of which are singletons. The top ten constitute about 51% of the sample.

The entry originates in a study of sequential checkpoint blockade in melanoma (dated by TCRdb to about 2019). General notes on the study: In a 1:1 randomization, patients received either first-line nivolumab then ipilimumab (arm A) or ipilimumab then nivolumab (arm B). Maintenance nivolumab was given following each of the two trial sequences. The full study reports these points: The response-prediction model combining TCR metrics and mutation burden needs validation in larger, independent patient cohorts.

Sample treatment or condition, as interpreted from the label and publication: randomized to nivolumab then ipilimumab (arm A) or the reverse (arm B). No trial patient had received prior DNA-damaging chemotherapy. Live CD3+CD8+ cells negative for CD19 and CD56 were sorted from thawed PBMCs on a FACS Aria II flow cytometer. CheckMate 064, a randomized, open-label phase II trial of sequential checkpoint blockade, was the source of the samples, all of which came from patients with melanoma. Leukapheresis was used to collect peripheral blood mononuclear cells, which were then purified with Ficoll-Paque and frozen in human serum with roughly 9% DMSO. Immediately after sorting, the purity of the sorted blood CD3+CD8+ cells was confirmed to be >95%, and DNA was then extracted.

The chain was built from TRBV5-4 and TRBJ1-1; perhaps TRBD1 is the D gene, with 6 bases matching. The sequence derives from a human donor with melanoma. The sequenced sample was CD8+ T cells sorted from blood (inferred from file names), obtained from a patient given nivolumab and ipilimumab in sequence. This receptor carries the CDR3 CASSLARGNTEAFF. The DNA reads TGTGCCAGCAGCTTGGCCAGGGGGAACACTGAAGCTTTCTTT.